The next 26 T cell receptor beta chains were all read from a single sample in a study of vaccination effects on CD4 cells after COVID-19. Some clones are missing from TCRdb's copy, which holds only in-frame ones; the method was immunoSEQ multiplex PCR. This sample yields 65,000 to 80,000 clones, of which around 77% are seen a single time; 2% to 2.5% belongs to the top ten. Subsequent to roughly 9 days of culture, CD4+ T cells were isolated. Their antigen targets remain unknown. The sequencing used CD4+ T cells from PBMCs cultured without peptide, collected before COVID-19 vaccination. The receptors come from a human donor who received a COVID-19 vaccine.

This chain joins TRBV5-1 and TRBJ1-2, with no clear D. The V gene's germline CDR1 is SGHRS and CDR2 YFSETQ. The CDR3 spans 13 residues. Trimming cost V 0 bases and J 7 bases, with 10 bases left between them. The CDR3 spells CASSLDSAGGYTF. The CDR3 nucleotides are TGCGCCAGCAGCTTGGATTCGGCTGGTGGCTACACCTTC.

The CDR3 loop reads CASSTGGYGYTF. DNA for the CDR3: TGTGCCAGTTCGACAGGAGGCTATGGCTACACCTTC. The chain couples TRBV28 to TRBJ1-2; weak D call: TRBD1 (6 bases). Germline V CDR1 and CDR2: MDHEN, SYDVKM. CDR3 size: 12 residues. The V end lost 9 bases, the J end lost 4 bases, and 12 bases lay between the germline ends.

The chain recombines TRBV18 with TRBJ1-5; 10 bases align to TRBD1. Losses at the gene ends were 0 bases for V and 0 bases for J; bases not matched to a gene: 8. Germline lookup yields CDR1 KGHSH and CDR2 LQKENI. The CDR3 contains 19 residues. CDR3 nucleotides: TGTGCCAGCTCACCACCCCCCGGGACAGGGGAATATAGCAATCAGCCCCAGCATTTT. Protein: CASSPPPGTGEYSNQPQHF.

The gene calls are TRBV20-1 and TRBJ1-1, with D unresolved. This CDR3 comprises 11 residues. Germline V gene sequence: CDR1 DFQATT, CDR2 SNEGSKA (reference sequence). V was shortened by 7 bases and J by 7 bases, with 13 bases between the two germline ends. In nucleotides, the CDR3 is TGCAGTGTAACTAGATCGGGTGAAGCTTTCTTT. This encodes CSVTRSGEAFF.

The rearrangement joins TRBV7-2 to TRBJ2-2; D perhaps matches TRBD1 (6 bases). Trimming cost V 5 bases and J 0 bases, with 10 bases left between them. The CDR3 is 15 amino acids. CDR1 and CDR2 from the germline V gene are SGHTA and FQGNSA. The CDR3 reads CASSHQGSNTGELFF. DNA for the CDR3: TGTGCCAGCAGCCATCAGGGGTCGAACACCGGGGAGCTGTTTTTT.

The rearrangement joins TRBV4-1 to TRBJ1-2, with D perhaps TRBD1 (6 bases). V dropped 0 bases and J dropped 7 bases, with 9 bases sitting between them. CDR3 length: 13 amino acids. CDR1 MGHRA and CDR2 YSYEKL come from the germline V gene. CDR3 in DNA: TGCGCCAGCAGCCAAGACAGGGGAACTGGCTACACCTTC. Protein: CASSQDRGTGYTF.

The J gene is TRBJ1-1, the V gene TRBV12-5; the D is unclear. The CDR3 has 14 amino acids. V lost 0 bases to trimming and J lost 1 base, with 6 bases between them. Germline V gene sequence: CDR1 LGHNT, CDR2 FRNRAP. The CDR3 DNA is TGTGCTAGTGGTTTGGTAAACAGGAACACTGAAGCTTTCTTT. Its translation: CASGLVNRNTEAFF.

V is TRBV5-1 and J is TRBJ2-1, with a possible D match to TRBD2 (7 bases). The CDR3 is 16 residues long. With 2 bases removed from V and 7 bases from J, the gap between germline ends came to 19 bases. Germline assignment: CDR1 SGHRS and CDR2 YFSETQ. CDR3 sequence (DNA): TGCGCCAGCAGCTTATGGACTGGGGGGGCGACTAATGAGCAGTTCTTC. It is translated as CASSLWTGGATNEQFF. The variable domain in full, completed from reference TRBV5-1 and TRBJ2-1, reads KAGVTQTPRYLIKTRGQQVTLSCSPISGHRSVSWYQQTPGQGLQFLFEYFSETQRNKGNFPGRFSGRQFSNSRSEMNVSTLELGDSALYLCASSLWTGGATNEQFFGPGTRLTVL.

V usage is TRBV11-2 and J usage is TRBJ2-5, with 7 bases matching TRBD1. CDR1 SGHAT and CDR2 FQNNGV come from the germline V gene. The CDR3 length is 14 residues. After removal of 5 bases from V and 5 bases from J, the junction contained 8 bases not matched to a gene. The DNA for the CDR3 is TGTGCCAGCAGCACCTTACAGGGGTGGGAGACCCAGTACTTC. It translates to CASSTLQGWETQYF.

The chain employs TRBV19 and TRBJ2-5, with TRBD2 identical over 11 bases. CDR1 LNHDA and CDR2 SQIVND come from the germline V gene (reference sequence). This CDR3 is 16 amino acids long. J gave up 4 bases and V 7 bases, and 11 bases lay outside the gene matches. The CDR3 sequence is CASKTGWLAGGETQYF. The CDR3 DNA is TGTGCCAGTAAGACTGGGTGGCTAGCGGGGGGAGAGACCCAGTACTTC.

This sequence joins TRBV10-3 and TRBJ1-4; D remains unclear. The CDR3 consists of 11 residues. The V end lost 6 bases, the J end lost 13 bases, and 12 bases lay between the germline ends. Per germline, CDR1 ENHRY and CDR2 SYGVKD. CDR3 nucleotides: TGTGCCATCAGCCCGGGTTCATTACTGTTTTTT. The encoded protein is CAISPGSLLFF.

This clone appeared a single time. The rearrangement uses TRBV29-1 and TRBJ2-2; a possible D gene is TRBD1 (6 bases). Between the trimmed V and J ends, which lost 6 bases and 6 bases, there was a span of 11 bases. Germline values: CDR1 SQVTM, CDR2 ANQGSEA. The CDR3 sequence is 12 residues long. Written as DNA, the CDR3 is TGCAGCGTCACACAGGGCTCCGGGGAGCTGTTTTTT. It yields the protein CSVTQGSGELFF.

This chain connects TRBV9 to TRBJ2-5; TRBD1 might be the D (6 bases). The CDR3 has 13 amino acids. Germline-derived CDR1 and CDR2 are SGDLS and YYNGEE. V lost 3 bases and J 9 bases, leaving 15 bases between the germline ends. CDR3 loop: CASSGTTQGPQYF. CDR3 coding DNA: TGTGCCAGCAGCGGAACTACACAGGGACCCCAGTACTTC.

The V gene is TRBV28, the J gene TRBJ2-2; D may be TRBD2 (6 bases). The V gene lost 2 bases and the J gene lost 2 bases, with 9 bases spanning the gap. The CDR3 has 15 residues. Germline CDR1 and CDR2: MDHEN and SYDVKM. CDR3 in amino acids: CASSLGGINTGELFF. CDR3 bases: TGTGCCAGCAGTTTAGGAGGGATAAACACCGGGGAGCTGTTTTTT.

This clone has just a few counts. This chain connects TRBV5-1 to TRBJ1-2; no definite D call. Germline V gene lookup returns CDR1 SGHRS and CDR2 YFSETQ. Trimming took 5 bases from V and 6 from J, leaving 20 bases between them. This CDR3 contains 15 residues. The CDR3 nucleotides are TGCGCCAGCAGTTTTTCAGCGAGGCGGGGAGATGGCTACACCTTC. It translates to CASSFSARRGDGYTF.

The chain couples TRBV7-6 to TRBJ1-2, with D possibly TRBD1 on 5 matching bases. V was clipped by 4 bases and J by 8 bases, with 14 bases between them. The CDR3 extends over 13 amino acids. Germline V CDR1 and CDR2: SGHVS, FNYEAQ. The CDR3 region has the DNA TGTGCCAGCAGCTACCCCGGCGGGGACGGCTACACCTTC. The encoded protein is CASSYPGGDGYTF.

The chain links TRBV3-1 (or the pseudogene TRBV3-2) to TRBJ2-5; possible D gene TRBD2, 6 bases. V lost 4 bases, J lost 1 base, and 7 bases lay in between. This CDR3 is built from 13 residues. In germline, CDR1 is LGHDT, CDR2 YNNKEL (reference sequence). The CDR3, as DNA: TGTGCCAGCAGCCGGGACTTCCAAGAGACCCAGTACTTC. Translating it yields CASSRDFQETQYF.

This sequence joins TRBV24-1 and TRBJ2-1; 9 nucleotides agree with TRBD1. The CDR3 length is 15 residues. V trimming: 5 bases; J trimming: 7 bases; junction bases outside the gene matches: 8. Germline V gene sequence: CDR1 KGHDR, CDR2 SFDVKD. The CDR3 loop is CATSGGQGLGNEQFF. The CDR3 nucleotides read TGTGCCACCAGTGGGGGACAGGGTTTAGGAAATGAGCAGTTCTTC.

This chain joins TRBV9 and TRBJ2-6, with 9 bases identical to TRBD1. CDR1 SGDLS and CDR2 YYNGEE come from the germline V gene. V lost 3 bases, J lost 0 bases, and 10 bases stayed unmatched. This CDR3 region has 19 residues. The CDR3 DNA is TGTGCCAGCAGCGCCCCGTGGACAGGGGTCAACTCTGGGGCCAACGTCCTGACTTTC. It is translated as CASSAPWTGVNSGANVLTF. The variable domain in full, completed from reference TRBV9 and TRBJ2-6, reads DSGVTQTPKHLITATGQRVTLRCSPRSGDLSVYWYQQSLDQGLQFLIQYYNGEERAKGNILERFSAQQFPDLHSELNLSSLELGDSALYFCASSAPWTGVNSGANVLTFGAGSRLTVL.

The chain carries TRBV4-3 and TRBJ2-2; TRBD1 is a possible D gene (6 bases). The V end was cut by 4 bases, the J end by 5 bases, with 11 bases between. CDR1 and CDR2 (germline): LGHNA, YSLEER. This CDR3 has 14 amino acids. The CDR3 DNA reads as TGCGCCAGCAGCCTCTTACAGGGTACCGGGGAGCTGTTTTTT. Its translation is CASSLLQGTGELFF.

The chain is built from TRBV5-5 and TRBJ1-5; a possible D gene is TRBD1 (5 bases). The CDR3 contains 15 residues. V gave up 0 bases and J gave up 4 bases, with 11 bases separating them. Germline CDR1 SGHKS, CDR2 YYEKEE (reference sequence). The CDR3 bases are TGTGCCAGCAGCTTGGCGGGACGGACAAATCAGCCCCAGCATTTT. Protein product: CASSLAGRTNQPQHF.

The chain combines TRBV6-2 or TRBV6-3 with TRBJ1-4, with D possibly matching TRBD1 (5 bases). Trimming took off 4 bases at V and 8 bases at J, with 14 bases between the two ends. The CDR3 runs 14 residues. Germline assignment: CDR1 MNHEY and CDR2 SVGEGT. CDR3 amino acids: CASSSMGPGEKLFF. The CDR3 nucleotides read TGTGCCAGCAGTTCCATGGGACCTGGGGAAAAACTGTTTTTT.

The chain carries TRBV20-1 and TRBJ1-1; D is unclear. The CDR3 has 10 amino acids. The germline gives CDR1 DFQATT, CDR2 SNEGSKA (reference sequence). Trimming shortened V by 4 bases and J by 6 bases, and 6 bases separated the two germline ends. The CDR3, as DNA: TGCAGTGCTACCGTCTCTGAAGCTTTCTTT. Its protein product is CSATVSEAFF.

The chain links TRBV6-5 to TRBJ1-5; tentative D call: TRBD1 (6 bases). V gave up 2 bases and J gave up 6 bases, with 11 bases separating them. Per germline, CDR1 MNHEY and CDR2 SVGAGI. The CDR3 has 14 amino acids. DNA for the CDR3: TGTGCCAGCAGTTACGGGGGGGGCGGTCAGCCCCAGCATTTT. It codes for CASSYGGGGQPQHF.

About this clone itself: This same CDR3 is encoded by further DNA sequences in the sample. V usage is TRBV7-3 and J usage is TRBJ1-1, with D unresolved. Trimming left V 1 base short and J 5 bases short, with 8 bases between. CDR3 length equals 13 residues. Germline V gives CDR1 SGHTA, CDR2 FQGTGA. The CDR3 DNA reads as TGTGCCAGCAGCTTAAATCGAGCTACTGAAGCTTTCTTT. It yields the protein CASSLNRATEAFF.

The CDR3 DNA sequence: TGTGCCAGCAGTTTAGGACAGGACAATCAGCCCCAGCATTTT. Amino acids: CASSLGQDNQPQHF. This chain connects TRBV28 to TRBJ1-5; the match to TRBD1 covers 7 bases. The CDR3 totals 14 residues. V lost 2 bases, J lost 3 bases, and 1 base stayed unmatched. Germline CDR1 MDHEN, CDR2 SYDVKM.